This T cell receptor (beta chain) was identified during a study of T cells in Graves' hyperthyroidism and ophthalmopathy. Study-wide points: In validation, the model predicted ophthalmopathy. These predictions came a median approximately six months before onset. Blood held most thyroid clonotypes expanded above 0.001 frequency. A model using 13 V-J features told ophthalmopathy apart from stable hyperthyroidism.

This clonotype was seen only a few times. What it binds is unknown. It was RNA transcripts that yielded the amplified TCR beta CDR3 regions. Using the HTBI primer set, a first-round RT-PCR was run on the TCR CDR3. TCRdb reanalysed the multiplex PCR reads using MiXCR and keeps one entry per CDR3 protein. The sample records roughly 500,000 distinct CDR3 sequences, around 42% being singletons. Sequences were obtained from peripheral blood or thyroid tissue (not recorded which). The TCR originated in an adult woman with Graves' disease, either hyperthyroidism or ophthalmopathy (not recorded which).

The CDR3 spells CASSLGGQGTFF. In nucleotides, the CDR3 is TGTGCCAGCAGCTTAGGGGGACAGGGGACTTTCTTT. The gene calls are TRBV7-9 and TRBJ1-1, with 10 bases matching TRBD1. Germline CDR1 is SEHNR and CDR2 is FQNEAQ (reference sequence). The junction had 2 bases not matched to a gene; V was cut back by 1 base and J by 12 bases. CDR3 size: 12 residues.